One and the same sample provided the 27 T cell receptor beta chains below, sequenced in a study of early T cells in non-severe SARS-CoV-2 infection. Each CDR3 protein is one row after TCRdb ran MiXCR on the 5' RACE reads. The sample contains some 110,000 distinct CDR3 sequences, approximately 15% of which appear only once. Sequenced input: whole blood. The receptors stem from an adult who was a healthcare worker with PCR-confirmed SARS-CoV-2 infection or an uninfected control (not recorded which).

The CDR3 loop is CASSRTSLSSYNEQFF. The CDR3 DNA follows: TGTGCCAGCAGTAGGACTTCTCTGAGCTCCTACAATGAGCAGTTCTTC. The chain joins TRBV9 to TRBJ2-1; the D gene is possibly TRBD2 (5 bases). The CDR3 covers 16 residues. Trimming left V 5 bases short and J 0 bases short, with 15 bases between. Germline assignment: CDR1 SGDLS and CDR2 YYNGEE.

The chain has TRBV4-1 and TRBJ2-2; tentatively, D is TRBD2 (6 bases). The CDR3 extends over 17 amino acids. Trimming removed 3 bases at V and 5 bases at J, with 19 bases between. Germline values: CDR1 MGHRA, CDR2 YSYEKL. The CDR3 DNA reads TGCGCCAGCAGCCAGGAAAGACGGGACTTCCTGACCGGGGAGCTGTTTTTT. Translating it yields CASSQERRDFLTGELFF.

This clonotype was counted many times. The chain uses TRBV3-1 and TRBJ2-2, with D possibly called TRBD1 or TRBD2 (6 bases each). CDR1 LGHDT and CDR2 YNNKEL come from the germline V gene (reference sequence). V was pared by 2 bases and J by 6 bases, with 16 bases between. This CDR3 comprises 16 residues. The CDR3 region has the DNA TGTGCCAGCAGCCAAAACGGGGGCCTCGTAGCCGGGGAGCTGTTTTTT. Residues: CASSQNGGLVAGELFF. Supplemented by reference TRBV3-1 and TRBJ2-2, the full variable domain reads DTAVSQTPKYLVTQMGNDKSIKCEQNLGHDTMYWYKQDSKKFLKIMFSYNNKELIINETVPNRFSPKSPDKAHLNLHINSLELGDSAVYFCASSQNGGLVAGELFFGEGSRLTVL.

This clonotype showed up just a few times. This chain uses TRBV19 with TRBJ1-5; 10 nucleotides line up with TRBD1. Per germline, CDR1 LNHDA and CDR2 SQIVND (reference sequence). The V segment lost 9 bases and the J segment 9 bases; nucleotides outside the gene matches: 8. The CDR3 is 13 residues long. As DNA, the CDR3 is TGTGCCAGCCAAAGGGACAGGGGACCGCCCCAGCATTTT. Translating it yields CASQRDRGPPQHF.

This clonotype came up a few times. The chain uses TRBV6-1 and TRBJ1-5; D gene uncertain. The CDR3 sequence is 13 residues long. Per the germline V gene, CDR1 is MNHNS and CDR2 is SASEGT. Trimming removed 5 bases from V and 7 bases from J, with 12 bases in between. The CDR3 spells CASSRARNQPQHF. CDR3 DNA: TGTGCCAGCAGTAGGGCACGGAACCAGCCCCAGCATTTT.

This clonotype was seen only a few times. The genes are TRBV12-3 or TRBV12-4 and TRBJ2-2, with D possibly TRBD2 on 7 matching bases. The CDR3 loop spans 14 amino acids. With 10 bases removed from V and 4 bases from J, the gap between germline ends came to 16 bases. The CDR3 coding sequence is TGTGCCATCCGACGGGGGGCGGGCACCGGGGAGCTGTTTTTT. It translates to CAIRRGAGTGELFF.

J is TRBJ1-5 and V is TRBV18; tentatively, D is TRBD1 (5 bases). The V and J ends lost 1 base and 3 bases respectively, with 7 bases between them. The CDR3 loop spans 14 amino acids. Germline V lookup: CDR1 KGHSH, CDR2 LQKENI. CDR3 nucleotides: TGTGCCAGCTCACCACAACAGGACAATCAGCCCCAGCATTTT. Translating gives CASSPQQDNQPQHF.

This chain links TRBV29-1 with TRBJ2-7, with TRBD1 matching 9 bases. This CDR3 has 14 residues. V lost 7 bases to trimming and J lost 6 bases; unmatched junction nucleotides: 13. The V gene's germline CDR1 is SQVTM and CDR2 ANQGSEA. The CDR3 DNA sequence: TGCAGCGCCTTGGGGACAGGGATAGGAGGCGAGCAGTACTTC. Translated: CSALGTGIGGEQYF.

This rearrangement joins TRBV11-2 to TRBJ2-5; D may be TRBD1 or TRBD2 (5 bases each). The CDR3 is 17 residues long. Trimming cost V 2 bases and J 4 bases, with 20 bases left between them. Germline V gene sequence: CDR1 SGHAT, CDR2 FQNNGV. The CDR3 nucleotides read TGTGCCAGCAGCTTAACGTTTGGGACCCGCCGGGGAGAGACCCAGTACTTC. It codes for CASSLTFGTRRGETQYF.

The CDR3, as DNA: TGTGCCAGCAGCCCTTGGACTAGCGGGTTTTCCGGGGCCAAAAACATTCAGTACTTC. Its protein product is CASSPWTSGFSGAKNIQYF. This chain joins TRBV5-4 and TRBJ2-4, with 11 bases that match TRBD2. Trimming at V came to 4 bases and at J to 1 base, leaving 13 bases not matched to a gene. The CDR3 sequence is 19 residues long. Germline V gene sequence: CDR1 SGHNT, CDR2 YYREEE (reference sequence). Full variable domain (outside the CDR3, taken from reference TRBV5-4 and TRBJ2-4): ETGVTQSPTHLIKTRGQQVTLRCSSQSGHNTVSWYQQALGQGPQFIFQYYREEENGRGNFPPRFSGLQFPNYSSELNVNALELDDSALYLCASSPWTSGFSGAKNIQYFGAGTRLSVL.

V and J are TRBV30 and TRBJ1-6, with D unclear. This CDR3 spans 13 amino acids. V was pared by 6 bases and J by 3 bases, with 9 bases between. The germline gives CDR1 GTSNPN, CDR2 SVGIG (reference sequence). CDR3 amino acids: CACSNGYNSPLHF. As DNA, the CDR3 is TGTGCCTGTTCGAACGGCTATAATTCACCCCTCCACTTT.

This clonotype was seen a few times. The gene calls are TRBV10-3 and TRBJ2-1; no firm D call. The CDR3 is made up of 13 amino acids. Deletions cut 4 bases from V and 8 bases from J, with 12 bases between. Germline V lookup: CDR1 ENHRY, CDR2 SYGVKD. This CDR3 reads CAISGREGYEQFF. CDR3 nucleotides: TGTGCCATCAGTGGTAGGGAAGGGTATGAGCAGTTCTTC.

V gene TRBV7-8 combines with J gene TRBJ2-2; D possibly uses TRBD1 or TRBD2 (5 bases each). CDR1 is SGHVS, CDR2 FQNEAQ, per germline. This CDR3 has 14 residues. V gave up 5 bases and J gave up 9 bases, with 16 bases separating them. The CDR3: CASSHEGFGRELFF. CDR3 in DNA: TGTGCCAGCAGCCACGAGGGGTTCGGTCGGGAGCTGTTTTTT.

J is TRBJ1-5 and V is TRBV18, with TRBD1 matching 9 bases. The CDR3 contains 16 residues. Germline lookup yields CDR1 KGHSH and CDR2 LQKENI. Trimming cost V 5 bases and J 9 bases; bases outside gene matches: 14. CDR3 region: CASSTGTGGGGSPQHF. The CDR3 region has the DNA TGTGCCAGCTCAACCGGTACAGGGGGCGGAGGATCGCCCCAGCATTTT.

This clonotype was seen more than once but under ten times. The chain employs TRBV7-9 and TRBJ2-7; a weak D match, TRBD2 (6 bases). The CDR3 is 14 amino acids. Looked up from germline, CDR1 is SEHNR and CDR2 is FQNEAQ (reference sequence). Trimming pared 5 bases from V and 1 base from J, leaving 12 bases between. The CDR3 DNA is TGTGCCAGCAGCCCAGGGACTTTTTCCTACGAGCAGTACTTC. Its translation: CASSPGTFSYEQYF.

This chain connects TRBV27 to TRBJ1-2; 9 bases line up with TRBD1. Germline CDR1 reads MNHEY; CDR2 reads SMNVEV (reference sequence). The CDR3 sequence is 13 residues long. V dropped 6 bases and J dropped 4; count of bases not matched to a gene: 3. The CDR3 region has the DNA TGTGCCAGCAGGGGGACAGGGACCTATGGCTACACCTTC. Translated, it gives CASRGTGTYGYTF.

This clonotype was recorded many times. The V call is TRBV5-6, the J call TRBJ2-1, with D perhaps being TRBD1 or TRBD2 (5 bases each). The CDR3 covers 15 residues. CDR1 is SGHDT, CDR2 YYEEEE, per germline. Between the trimmed V and J ends, which lost 4 bases and 3 bases, there was a span of 14 bases. The CDR3 nucleotides read TGTGCCAGCAGCCTCATCGGGGACCGCTACAATGAGCAGTTCTTC. Translation: CASSLIGDRYNEQFF.

The chain carries TRBV3-1 and TRBJ1-2, with D perhaps matching TRBD1 (5 bases). Germline V gene data show CDR1 as LGHDT and CDR2 as YNNKEL (reference sequence). V dropped 0 bases and J dropped 6 bases, with 11 bases sitting between them. CDR3 length: 14 residues. For the CDR3, the DNA is TGTGCCAGCAGCCAAGATCAGGGATTGGATGGCTACACCTTC. Amino acids: CASSQDQGLDGYTF.

This clonotype was seen only a few times. This rearrangement joins TRBV20-1 to TRBJ2-7; 8 bases line up with TRBD2. Trimming removed 0 bases from V and 3 bases from J; junction bases left unmatched: 4. This CDR3 region has 14 residues. The V gene's germline CDR1 is DFQATT and CDR2 SNEGSKA (reference sequence). CDR3 loop: CSARDAGGDYEQYF. The CDR3 nucleotides read TGCAGTGCTAGAGATGCGGGGGGCGACTACGAGCAGTACTTC.

This chain uses TRBV29-1 with TRBJ1-1; D is ambiguous. CDR1 is SQVTM, CDR2 ANQGSEA, per germline. V lost 0 bases and J 10 bases, leaving 15 bases between the germline ends. This CDR3 spans 13 amino acids. CDR3 sequence reads: CSVEDGSGERAFF. CDR3 coding DNA: TGCAGCGTTGAAGATGGCTCAGGCGAGCGAGCTTTCTTT.

V gene TRBV2 combines with J gene TRBJ1-1, with D maybe TRBD1 (5 bases). The CDR3 length is 16 residues. V lost 4 bases and J 2 bases, leaving 17 bases between the germline ends. Germline CDR1 reads SNHLY; CDR2 reads FYNNEI. The CDR3 DNA follows: TGTGCCAGCAGTGCCCACGGACACGGGTTAAACACTGAAGCTTTCTTT. This sequence encodes CASSAHGHGLNTEAFF.

The V and J genes are TRBV6-2 or TRBV6-3 and TRBJ1-5, with 8 positions matching TRBD1. The CDR3 consists of 16 residues. Unmatched junction bases numbered 10, after V lost 5 bases and J lost 4 bases. Germline lookup yields CDR1 MNHEY and CDR2 SVGEGT. The CDR3 protein is CASSHTGTGYNQPQHF. DNA of the CDR3: TGTGCCAGCAGTCATACCGGGACAGGTTATAATCAGCCCCAGCATTTT.

This clonotype turned up a few times. CDR3 sequence (DNA): TGTGCCAGCAGCTTAGCGGGGCAGGGCGAGCAGTACTTC. It translates to CASSLAGQGEQYF. The V gene is TRBV7-9, the J gene TRBJ2-7; weak D call: TRBD1 (5 bases). The CDR3 spans 13 residues. Per germline, CDR1 SEHNR and CDR2 FQNEAQ (reference sequence). V lost 0 bases and J lost 6, with 9 bases in between.

This clonotype was detected a few times. The chain links TRBV12-5 to TRBJ2-1, with D hard to call. The CDR3 loop spans 14 amino acids. Germline V CDR1 and CDR2: LGHNT, FRNRAP. V was cut by 3 bases and J by 7 bases, with 13 bases left in between. The CDR3 here is CASGFPTLRNEQFF. The CDR3 DNA sequence: TGTGCTAGTGGTTTCCCGACCTTGAGGAATGAGCAGTTCTTC. Supplemented by reference TRBV12-5 and TRBJ2-1, the full variable domain reads DARVTQTPRHKVTEMGQEVTMRCQPILGHNTVFWYRQTMMQGLELLAYFRNRAPLDDSGMPKDRFSAEMPDATLATLKIQPSEPRDSAVYFCASGFPTLRNEQFFGPGTRLTVL.

This clonotype was counted only a few times. CDR3 residues: CVSGSVTGELFF. CDR3 in DNA: TGTGTTTCGGGTTCGGTCACCGGGGAGCTGTTTTTT. The gene calls are TRBV12-3 or TRBV12-4 and TRBJ2-2; no definite D call. The CDR3 totals 12 residues.

This clonotype was seen a handful of times. The rearrangement uses TRBV6-5 and TRBJ1-1; the D gene is possibly TRBD1 (5 bases). This CDR3 contains 14 residues. Per the germline V gene, CDR1 is MNHEY and CDR2 is SVGAGI. Deletions cut 2 bases from V and 5 bases from J, with 12 bases between. The DNA for the CDR3 is TGTGCCAGCAGTTACGACAGTCGGGGGACTGAAGCTTTCTTT. Translation: CASSYDSRGTEAFF.

The chain links TRBV5-1 to TRBJ2-6; D is undetermined. With 0 bases removed from V and 0 bases from J, the gap between germline ends came to 4 bases. From germline, CDR1 is SGHRS and CDR2 YFSETQ. CDR3 length: 15 residues. CDR3 nucleotide sequence: TGCGCCAGCAGCTTGGACCTCTCTGGGGCCAACGTCCTGACTTTC. As protein: CASSLDLSGANVLTF.